This TCR beta chain came from a study of T cells in Graves' hyperthyroidism and ophthalmopathy. CDR1 and CDR2 (germline): DFQATT, SNEGSKA (reference sequence). The CDR3 is made up of 13 amino acids. Trimming shortened V by 0 bases and J by 9 bases, and 15 bases separated the two germline ends. Using RNA transcripts as the source, TCR beta CDR3 regions were amplified. HTBI primers were the set used in a first-round RT-PCR of the TCR CDR3. TCRdb fed the multiplex PCR reads into MiXCR, producing one record per CDR3 protein. Among fewer than 350,000 distinct CDR3 sequences listed, approximately 22% were seen once.

The rearrangement uses TRBV20-1 and TRBJ2-7; D uncertain. The receptor comes from a woman aged 45-60 years with Graves' hyperthyroidism. Sample: blood. In DNA, the CDR3 is TGCAGTGCTAGAGATCAGGCACCCTCGGGGCAGTACTTC. This translates into CSARDQAPSGQYF.